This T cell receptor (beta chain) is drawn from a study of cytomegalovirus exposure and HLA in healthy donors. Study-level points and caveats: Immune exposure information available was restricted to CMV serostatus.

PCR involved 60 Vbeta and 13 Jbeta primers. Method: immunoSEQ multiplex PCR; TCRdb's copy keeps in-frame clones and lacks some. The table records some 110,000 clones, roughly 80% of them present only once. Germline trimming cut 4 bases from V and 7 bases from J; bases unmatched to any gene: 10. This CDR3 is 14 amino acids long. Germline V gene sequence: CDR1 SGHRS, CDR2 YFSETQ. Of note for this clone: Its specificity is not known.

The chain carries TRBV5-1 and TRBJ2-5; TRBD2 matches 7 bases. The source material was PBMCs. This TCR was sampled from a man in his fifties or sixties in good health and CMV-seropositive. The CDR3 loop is CASSQSGDLMTQYF. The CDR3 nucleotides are TGCGCCAGCAGCCAAAGCGGGGATCTGATGACCCAGTACTTC.